These 3 T cell receptor beta chains originate from one sample sequenced in a study of blood T cell repertoires in COVID-19. The data were produced by immunoSEQ multiplex PCR, yet TCRdb's version contains in-frame clones alone and is incomplete. The sample records fewer than 40,000 clones, over 75% being singletons. Sequenced sample: peripheral blood. These receptors were collected from an older man with active COVID-19.

This clone was picked up one time. The chain is built from TRBV10-3 and TRBJ2-5; 9 positions match TRBD2. V lost 1 base and J lost 6; bases outside the gene matches: 9. In germline, CDR1 is ENHRY, CDR2 SYGVKD. The CDR3 covers 16 residues. CDR3 in DNA: TGTGCCATCAGTGAGTGGGGTAGCGGGAGCGGGCAGACCCAGTACTTC. This codes for CAISEWGSGSGQTQYF.

The chain uses TRBV7-9 and TRBJ1-1; 8 bases map to TRBD1. The CDR3 has 15 amino acids. V lost 1 base and J lost 0; bases outside the gene matches: 1. CDR1 is SEHNR and CDR2 is FQNEAQ in the germline V gene (reference sequence). CDR3: CASSLDRGMNTEAFF. The CDR3, as DNA: TGTGCCAGCAGCTTAGACAGGGGGATGAACACTGAAGCTTTCTTT.

V is TRBV6-6 and J is TRBJ2-3; the match to TRBD2 covers 15 bases. Germline values: CDR1 MNHNY, CDR2 SVGAGI (reference sequence). V gave up 10 bases and J gave up 2 bases; unmatched junction bases: 4. This CDR3 has 15 amino acids. The CDR3 nucleotides are TGTGCCACCCGGACTAGCGGGAGGGCCACAGATACGCAGTATTTT. Residues: CATRTSGRATDTQYF.